The sequence of this T cell receptor beta chain was determined in a study of blood T cell repertoires in COVID-19. From germline, CDR1 is GTSNPN and CDR2 SVGIG (reference sequence). V lost 5 bases and J lost 4; bases outside the gene matches: 7. The CDR3 runs to 14 residues. This table comes from immunoSEQ multiplex PCR, and its TCRdb copy is limited to in-frame clones, with some not included. This sample has approximately 100,000 clones, with almost 85% found just once. This clone was counted once. The source is an older man with acute or convalescent COVID-19. The sequenced material came from peripheral blood. The chain recombines TRBV30 with TRBJ1-5, with 8 bases matching TRBD1. CDR3 residues: CAWVGQGLNQPQHF. CDR3 nucleotide sequence: TGTGCCTGGGTAGGACAGGGACTAAATCAGCCCCAGCATTTT.